This T cell receptor beta chain was captured by sequencing in a study of T-cell reconstitution after alpha-beta-depleted transplantation in children. The CDR3 extends over 16 amino acids. During its preparation, the TCRbeta library received unique molecular identifiers. TCRdb ran MiXCR on the PCR reads and lists one entry per CDR3 protein. The sample carries hundreds of thousands of distinct CDR3 sequences, around 19% recorded once. Sequencing was performed on PBMCs from the stem cell graft donor, taken from the stem cell graft. V gene TRBV21-1 combines with J gene TRBJ1-1. TRBV21-1 is flagged as a pseudogene. The clonotype originates from a human donor who donated a stem cell graft to a child with acute lymphoblastic leukemia. Here the CDR3 DNA reads TGTGCCAGCAGCCCAAAGGTAAGGGCTGTAAACACTGAAGCTTTCTTT. Translating gives CASSPKVRAVNTEAFF.